These 8 T cell receptor beta chains came from one sample sequenced in a study of OX40 agonist ivuxolimab in advanced cancers. Method: immunoSEQ multiplex PCR; TCRdb's copy keeps in-frame clones and lacks some. The sample contains about 76,000 clones, around 86% of which appear only once. The specimen was CD4+ or CD8+ T cells sorted from blood, collected in a trial of the OX40 agonist ivuxolimab. Every receptor here comes from an adult with an advanced solid tumor such as melanoma, head and neck, liver or kidney cancer.

The V and J genes are TRBV6-4 and TRBJ2-6; D uncertain. Trimming pared 8 bases from V and 7 bases from J, leaving 12 bases between. Germline assignment: CDR1 MRHNA and CDR2 SNTAGT. This CDR3 spans 13 amino acids. CDR3 coding DNA: TGTGCCAGCGCAGCCTGGCCAGCCAACGTCCTGACTTTC. It encodes CASAAWPANVLTF.

The chain is built from TRBV7-2 and TRBJ1-2; the D is unclear. Germline-derived CDR1 and CDR2 are SGHTA and FQGNSA. Trimming removed 2 bases from V and 2 bases from J, with 6 bases in between. This CDR3 is 13 amino acids long. CDR3 sequence: CASSLQQNYGYTF. The CDR3 coding sequence is TGTGCCAGCAGCTTACAACAGAACTATGGCTACACCTTC.

This clone has more than one count but fewer than ten. DNA for the CDR3: TGTGCCAGCAGCTTCCTCGGGTATGACAAGTCCTTGTCAAACACTGAAGCTTTCTTT. Protein: CASSFLGYDKSLSNTEAFF. The V call is TRBV7-9, the J call TRBJ1-1; D call uncertain. Trimming pared 3 bases from V and 2 bases from J, leaving 25 bases between. The CDR3 has 19 residues. The germline CDR1 and CDR2 sequences are SEHNR and FQNEAQ (reference sequence).

This chain links TRBV14 with TRBJ1-2; tentative D call: TRBD1 (6 bases). The CDR3 consists of 15 residues. CDR1 and CDR2 (germline): SGHDN, FVKESK. V was trimmed by 0 bases and J by 8 bases, leaving 16 bases between them. The CDR3 nucleotides are TGTGCCAGCAGCCAAGATTTGTCGGGGGCGGACGGCTACACCTTC. Protein product: CASSQDLSGADGYTF.

The chain recombines TRBV19 with TRBJ2-3; TRBD2 agrees at 13 bases. This CDR3 is 17 amino acids long. With 7 bases clipped from V and 0 bases from J, the junction kept 7 bases outside the gene matches. The germline V gene has CDR1 LNHDA and CDR2 SQIVND (reference sequence). CDR3 nucleotide sequence: TGTGCCAGTACGAGGACTAGCGGGGGCCTTAGCACAGATACGCAGTATTTT. This translates into CASTRTSGGLSTDTQYF.

CDR3 sequence reads: CSVDRQVGEAFF. CDR3 coding DNA: TGCAGCGTTGATAGACAGGTTGGTGAAGCTTTCTTT. The chain uses TRBV29-1 and TRBJ1-1, with a weak D call TRBD1 (6 bases). Per germline, CDR1 SQVTM and CDR2 ANQGSEA. The CDR3 extends over 12 amino acids. The V and J ends lost 3 bases and 7 bases respectively, with 12 bases between them.

The chain combines TRBV9 with TRBJ1-4; weak D call: TRBD1 (5 bases). CDR3 length: 16 amino acids. Trimming took 0 bases from V and 7 from J, leaving 16 bases between them. Germline assignment: CDR1 SGDLS and CDR2 YYNGEE. CDR3 bases: TGTGCCAGCAGCGTAGAGGGGTCACCTAGGAGTGAAAAACTGTTTTTT. It yields the protein CASSVEGSPRSEKLFF.

This rearrangement joins TRBV5-1 to TRBJ2-7; the match to TRBD1 covers 7 bases. Per the germline V gene, CDR1 is SGHRS and CDR2 is YFSETQ. The CDR3 sequence is 17 residues long. The junction had 12 bases not matched to a gene; V was cut back by 0 bases and J by 3 bases. The CDR3 loop is CASSLESNRGYGYEQYF. DNA of the CDR3: TGCGCCAGCAGCTTGGAGTCCAACAGGGGATATGGCTACGAGCAGTACTTC.